The next 32 T cell receptor beta chains were all read from a single sample in a study of T cells after somatic rescue of genetic block. Assay used: immunoSEQ multiplex PCR; TCRdb lists only in-frame clones, some missing. The sample lists about 72,000 clones; roughly 91% were seen once. The sequenced sample consisted of peripheral blood mononuclear cells (PBMCs). The receptors here all came from a man aged 25-40 years.

This clone was counted a few times. The V gene is TRBV10-1, the J gene TRBJ2-3; D not certain. The CDR3 loop spans 11 amino acids. Trimming cost V 4 bases and J 4 bases, with 3 bases left between them. The germline V gene encodes CDR1 WNHNN and CDR2 SYGVQD (reference sequence). The CDR3 sequence: CASSVSDTQYF. The DNA of the CDR3 is TGCGCCAGCAGTGTTTCAGATACGCAGTATTTT.

V is TRBV14 and J is TRBJ2-1; D perhaps matches TRBD1 (6 bases). The CDR3 sequence is 16 residues long. V was trimmed by 6 bases and J by 0 bases, leaving 15 bases between them. CDR1 is SGHDN, CDR2 FVKESK, per germline. The CDR3 region has the DNA TGTGCCAGCAGTTTCACTCGGGACACCTCCTACAATGAGCAGTTCTTC. Translating it yields CASSFTRDTSYNEQFF.

The rearrangement links TRBV5-1 to TRBJ1-1; the D gene is possibly TRBD1 (5 bases). CDR3 length: 13 amino acids. The V end lost 6 bases, the J end lost 1 base, and 10 bases lay between the germline ends. CDR1 is SGHRS and CDR2 is YFSETQ in the germline V gene. CDR3 in DNA: TGCGCCAGCACTTTGGGGCCGAACACTGAAGCTTTCTTT. Its protein product is CASTLGPNTEAFF.

This clone was seen once. The rearrangement uses TRBV7-6 and TRBJ1-1; 8 positions match TRBD1. The CDR3 covers 13 residues. The V segment lost 4 bases and the J segment 6 bases; nucleotides outside the gene matches: 4. Germline assignment: CDR1 SGHVS and CDR2 FNYEAQ. CDR3 protein: CASSSRQGSEAFF. CDR3 coding DNA: TGTGCCAGCAGCTCCCGACAGGGGTCTGAAGCTTTCTTT.

V is TRBV11-3 and J is TRBJ2-2; no clear D gene. Looked up from germline, CDR1 is SGHNT and CDR2 is YENEEA. Between the trimmed V and J ends, which lost 5 bases and 3 bases, there was a span of 10 bases. The CDR3 spans 14 residues. The CDR3 reads CASSLGFDTGELFF. In nucleotides, the CDR3 is TGTGCCAGCAGCCTCGGGTTCGACACCGGGGAGCTGTTTTTT.

This clone showed up just once. The chain couples TRBV2 to TRBJ2-3; TRBD1 might be the D (7 bases). The CDR3 runs 15 residues. The ends were cut back, 7 bases at V and 7 bases at J, with 21 bases in the middle. CDR1 and CDR2 from the germline V gene are SNHLY and FYNNEI. CDR3 coding DNA: TGTGCCAGCAACAGACAGGTCGCAGGGGGGAATACGCAGTATTTT. Protein product: CASNRQVAGGNTQYF.

This rearrangement joins TRBV11-2 to TRBJ1-6, with a weak D call TRBD1 (5 bases). In germline, CDR1 is SGHAT, CDR2 FQNNGV. V lost 7 bases, J lost 2 bases, and 15 bases lay in between. The CDR3 sequence is 16 residues long. Written as DNA, the CDR3 is TGTGCCAGCACGGCACACCTCAGGGCCTATAATTCACCCCTCCACTTT. This translates into CASTAHLRAYNSPLHF.

The gene calls are TRBV6-5 and TRBJ2-7; D gene uncertain. V was trimmed by 0 bases and J by 3 bases, leaving 9 bases between them. CDR1 and CDR2 from the germline V gene are MNHEY and SVGAGI. This CDR3 contains 14 residues. The CDR3 DNA reads TGTGCCAGCAGTTACTCCGGACCGGGCTACGAGCAGTACTTC. It yields the protein CASSYSGPGYEQYF.

CDR3 DNA: TGTGCCAGCAGTTACTCGGCCGATCAGCCCCAGCATTTT. Translating gives CASSYSADQPQHF. This sequence joins TRBV6-5 and TRBJ1-5; D call uncertain. V lost 0 bases and J lost 5, with 5 bases in between. This CDR3 has 13 amino acids. Germline-derived CDR1 and CDR2 are MNHEY and SVGAGI.

This chain links TRBV9 with TRBJ2-7; 8 bases line up with TRBD2. Trimming at V came to 4 bases and at J to 5 bases, leaving 11 bases not matched to a gene. The CDR3 runs 15 residues. Germline CDR1 is SGDLS and CDR2 is YYNGEE. The chain's CDR3 is CASSPKRESRHEQYF. CDR3 DNA: TGTGCCAGCAGCCCAAAGCGGGAGAGTAGACACGAGCAGTACTTC.

This sequence joins TRBV7-9 and TRBJ2-5; D is perhaps TRBD2 (6 bases). The germline gives CDR1 SEHNR, CDR2 FQNEAQ (reference sequence). Trimming left V 1 base short and J 5 bases short, with 17 bases between. The CDR3 loop spans 16 amino acids. The CDR3, as DNA: TGTGCCAGCAGCTTAGGTCTGCGGGACGGCCGGGAGACCCAGTACTTC. Its protein is CASSLGLRDGRETQYF.

This clone was detected only once. The gene calls are TRBV19 and TRBJ1-5; 7 bases fit TRBD1. Germline V lookup: CDR1 LNHDA, CDR2 SQIVND (reference sequence). The V gene end was trimmed by 4 bases and the J gene end by 7 bases; junction bases not matched to a gene: 4. The CDR3 runs 13 residues. The CDR3 region is CASSRQGRQPQHF. The CDR3 DNA reads as TGTGCCAGTAGTAGACAGGGTAGGCAGCCCCAGCATTTT.

The chain links TRBV5-1 to TRBJ1-2; D perhaps matches TRBD1 (5 bases). Germline V gives CDR1 SGHRS, CDR2 YFSETQ. V lost 1 base, J lost 7 bases, and 14 bases lay in between. The CDR3 has 14 residues. This CDR3 is CASSLNEGRAGYTF. DNA of the CDR3: TGCGCCAGCAGCTTGAATGAGGGGAGGGCTGGCTACACCTTC.

This clone was picked up one time. The chain employs TRBV9 and TRBJ2-3, with 7 bases fitting TRBD2. Germline CDR1 reads SGDLS; CDR2 reads YYNGEE. V shed 4 bases and J 0 bases; nucleotides not matched to a gene: 11. This CDR3 is 17 amino acids long. DNA of the CDR3: TGTGCCAGCAGCCCCCCGTGGGCTAGCGGAAGCACAGATACGCAGTATTTT. Amino acids: CASSPPWASGSTDTQYF.

The chain carries TRBV6-5 and TRBJ2-7; possibly TRBD1 for D (5 bases). V lost 6 bases to trimming and J lost 6 bases, with 9 bases between them. The CDR3 totals 11 residues. Germline V lookup: CDR1 MNHEY, CDR2 SVGAGI. The CDR3 region has the DNA TGTGCCAGCAGGGGGCTAGTCGAGCAGTACTTC. It encodes CASRGLVEQYF.

On this clone: The identical CDR3 is also encoded by other nucleotide sequences in the sample. The chain links TRBV15 to TRBJ2-2; 9 bases match TRBD1. Trimming cost V 2 bases and J 0 bases; bases outside gene matches: 1. The germline V gene encodes CDR1 LNHNV and CDR2 YYDKDF (reference sequence). The length of the CDR3 is 16 residues. CDR3 amino acids: CATSRRDRANTGELFF. The CDR3 region has the DNA TGTGCCACCAGCAGAAGGGACAGGGCGAACACCGGGGAGCTGTTTTTT.

V usage is TRBV28 and J usage is TRBJ1-1; 8 nucleotides match TRBD1. The CDR3 sequence is 13 residues long. The junction had 4 bases not matched to a gene; V was cut back by 6 bases and J by 4 bases. In germline, CDR1 is MDHEN, CDR2 SYDVKM. Written as DNA, the CDR3 is TGTGCCAGCAGGGGACAGGTTGGCACTGAAGCTTTCTTT. Residues: CASRGQVGTEAFF. The full variable domain, rest sourced from reference TRBV28 and TRBJ1-1, is DVKVTQSSRYLVKRTGEKVFLECVQDMDHENMFWYRQDPGLGLRLIYFSYDVKMKEKGDIPEGYSVSREKKERFSLILESASTNQTSMYLCASRGQVGTEAFFGQGTRLTVV.

The chain couples TRBV4-1 to TRBJ1-6; a weak D match, TRBD1 (6 bases). The V gene's germline CDR1 is MGHRA and CDR2 YSYEKL. The CDR3 sequence is 15 residues long. V was trimmed by 2 bases and J by 6 bases, leaving 11 bases between them. In DNA, the CDR3 is TGCGCCAGCAGCCAACCACAGGGCCCTAATTCACCCCTCCACTTT. This codes for CASSQPQGPNSPLHF.

The chain has TRBV15 and TRBJ1-6; the D is unclear. The germline V gene encodes CDR1 LNHNV and CDR2 YYDKDF (reference sequence). V lost 2 bases, J lost 7 bases, and 3 bases lay in between. The CDR3 covers 12 residues. CDR3 DNA sequence: TGTGCCACCAGCAGACGGAATTCACCCCTCCACTTT. This codes for CATSRRNSPLHF.

This sequence joins TRBV19 and TRBJ2-5; TRBD2 agrees at 10 bases. V trimming: 0 bases; J trimming: 11 bases; junction bases outside the gene matches: 6. CDR1 is LNHDA, CDR2 SQIVND, per germline (reference sequence). This CDR3 region has 14 residues. The CDR3 DNA reads as TGTGCCAGTAGTATAGACCCCGGGACTAGCGAACAGTACTTC. Translation gives CASSIDPGTSEQYF.

The chain employs TRBV5-6 and TRBJ2-5; D gene uncertain. CDR1 SGHDT and CDR2 YYEEEE come from the germline V gene. The CDR3 has 13 amino acids. Trimming shortened V by 0 bases and J by 9 bases, and 12 bases separated the two germline ends. The CDR3 nucleotides are TGTGCCAGCAGCTTGGGAGCAGGCAAGTCCCAGTACTTC. It encodes CASSLGAGKSQYF.

This chain uses TRBV6-5 with TRBJ2-2; 10 bases agree with TRBD1. Germline V gives CDR1 MNHEY, CDR2 SVGAGI. The CDR3 length is 15 residues. The V segment lost 2 bases and the J segment 5 bases; nucleotides outside the gene matches: 2. For the CDR3, the DNA is TGTGCCAGCAGTTACGACAGGGGGCGTACCGGGGAGCTGTTTTTT. Translating gives CASSYDRGRTGELFF.

V and J are TRBV6-4 and TRBJ2-3, with 7 bases aligning to TRBD2. The germline V gene has CDR1 MRHNA and CDR2 SNTAGT. After removal of 6 bases from V and 0 bases from J, the junction contained 3 bases not matched to a gene. This CDR3 is built from 14 residues. CDR3 residues: CASSGGLSTDTQYF. DNA for the CDR3: TGTGCCAGCAGCGGGGGACTAAGCACAGATACGCAGTATTTT.

The sample holds one count of this clone. This chain links TRBV5-1 with TRBJ2-5, with TRBD2 matching 13 bases. The junction had 4 bases not matched to a gene; V was cut back by 3 bases and J by 5 bases. Per germline, CDR1 SGHRS and CDR2 YFSETQ. The CDR3 covers 15 residues. CDR3 nucleotide sequence: TGCGCCAGCAGCTCTTGGACTAGCGGGGGTGAGACCCAGTACTTC. Its translation: CASSSWTSGGETQYF.

This chain joins TRBV7-2 and TRBJ2-5; D is possibly TRBD2 (5 bases). The ends were cut back, 4 bases at V and 2 bases at J, with 11 bases in the middle. The germline gives CDR1 SGHTA, CDR2 FQGNSA. This CDR3 is built from 14 residues. CDR3 amino acids: CASSWSQRQETQYF. The DNA for the CDR3 is TGTGCCAGCAGCTGGAGCCAGCGGCAAGAGACCCAGTACTTC.

The chain combines TRBV27 with TRBJ1-6, with TRBD1 identical over 8 bases. Germline CDR1 MNHEY, CDR2 SMNVEV (reference sequence). The CDR3 has 15 residues. V was pared by 8 bases and J by 9 bases, with 12 bases of the junction left unmatched. CDR3 region: CASSPTGVWSSPLHF. CDR3 DNA: TGTGCCAGCTCCCCGACAGGGGTATGGAGTTCACCCCTCCACTTT.

The rearrangement uses TRBV5-4 and TRBJ2-7; D is perhaps TRBD1 (5 bases). The germline V and J ends were trimmed by 0 bases and 1 base, with 8 bases remaining between them. Per germline, CDR1 SGHNT and CDR2 YYREEE (reference sequence). The CDR3 is made up of 14 amino acids. In nucleotides, the CDR3 is TGTGCCAGCAGCTTGGCGCAGGGTTCCTACGAGCAGTACTTC. Translated, it gives CASSLAQGSYEQYF.

The chain uses TRBV5-4 and TRBJ1-1; maybe TRBD1 (5 bases). The CDR3 totals 16 residues. Trimming left V 4 bases short and J 6 bases short, with 22 bases between. Germline CDR1 SGHNT, CDR2 YYREEE (reference sequence). CDR3 nucleotide sequence: TGTGCCAGCAGCCGCAGGGCTTCCTTCCTTGTAGCTGAAGCTTTCTTT. It specifies CASSRRASFLVAEAFF.

CDR3 nucleotides: TGTGCCAGCAGCTCCGTGGGAGGGGCCGAGCAGTACTTC. Encoded protein: CASSSVGGAEQYF. The V gene is TRBV11-3, the J gene TRBJ2-5; 7 positions match TRBD2. The end of the DNA fits TRBJ2-7 better, so the J call may be wrong. The CDR3 covers 13 residues. Germline assignment: CDR1 SGHNT and CDR2 YENEEA.

With regard to this clone: Distinct nucleotide sequences in the sample also encode this CDR3. The chain combines TRBV2 with TRBJ2-5; no clear D gene. V lost 4 bases and J lost 3, with 3 bases in between. This CDR3 spans 11 amino acids. Per germline, CDR1 SNHLY and CDR2 FYNNEI. CDR3 DNA: TGTGCCAGCAGTGCCGAAGAGACCCAGTACTTC. Its translation: CASSAEETQYF.

This clone was seen only a few times. The gene calls are TRBV6-4 and TRBJ2-2, with a weak D call TRBD2 (5 bases). This CDR3 contains 13 residues. V dropped 7 bases and J dropped 7 bases, with 13 bases sitting between them. Germline V gives CDR1 MRHNA, CDR2 SNTAGT. The CDR3 protein is CASTGTEGGELFF. CDR3 nucleotides: TGTGCCAGCACGGGTACCGAGGGCGGGGAGCTGTTTTTT.

The rearrangement uses TRBV7-2 and TRBJ2-1; a possible D gene is TRBD2 (5 bases). Looked up from germline, CDR1 is SGHTA and CDR2 is FQGNSA. This CDR3 has 16 residues. Trimming left V 1 base short and J 9 bases short, with 19 bases between. Here the CDR3 reads CASSLEAARVWGEQFF. Written as DNA, the CDR3 is TGTGCCAGCAGCTTAGAGGCGGCGAGGGTTTGGGGTGAGCAGTTCTTC.